Listed below are T cell receptor beta chains from one sample, sequenced in a study of shared clonotypes between healthy human individuals. Measured with immunoSEQ multiplex PCR; TCRdb has only the in-frame clones, and not every one. The sample includes 2 million to 2.5 million clones, 85% to 95% of them seen just once. The sequencing input was naive CD4+ T cells from PBMCs. The source is a man younger than 30 in good health. Some clones in this sample may be carry-over from other donors' samples. CDR3s include the opening cysteine and the closing phenylalanine or tryptophan. The D gene is left open where the match is weak. Part of the rows lack a size; the others show once, few, many or a class for expanded clones.

DNA: TGTGCCAGCAACTGGGGGACAGGGTTCTCCTACGAGCAGTACTTC
CDR3: CASNWGTGFSYEQYF
D: TRBD1
V: TRBV7-2
J: TRBJ2-7
size: NA

DNA: TGTGCCTATACCTCCGGAGGGTATGGCTACACCTTC
CDR3: CAYTSGGYGYTF
D: NA
V: TRBV30
J: TRBJ1-2
size: NA

DNA: TGTGCCAGCAGCGTCCGGGGAGCTAACTATGGCTACACCTTC
CDR3: CASSVRGANYGYTF
D: NA
V: TRBV9
J: TRBJ1-2
size: NA

DNA: TGTGCCAGCAGCCATCGACTAGCGGAAAACACCGGGGAGCTGTTTTTT
CDR3: CASSHRLAENTGELFF
D: TRBD2
V: TRBV5-4
J: TRBJ2-2
size: NA

DNA: TGTGCCAGCTCACCGGGACTTGGACGTGACGCCCAGTACTTC
CDR3: CASSPGLGRDAQYF
D: NA
V: TRBV18
J: TRBJ2-5
size: once

DNA: TGTGCCACCAGCAGCGATAGCGGGATGTACGAGCAGTACTTC
CDR3: CATSSDSGMYEQYF
D: TRBD2
V: TRBV15
J: TRBJ2-7
size: NA

DNA: TGTGCCAGCAGCTTAGGGCAGCTCAAAAACATTCAGTACTTC
CDR3: CASSLGQLKNIQYF
D: NA
V: TRBV7-2
J: TRBJ2-4
size: NA

DNA: TGCGCCAGCAGCCAAGGAAGTACTCAGAACTCTGGGGCCAACGTCCTGACTTTC
CDR3: CASSQGSTQNSGANVLTF
D: NA
V: TRBV4-1
J: TRBJ2-6
size: NA

DNA: TGTGCCAGCACCCTGGGGGGCGGGACAGATACGCAGTATTTT
CDR3: CASTLGGGTDTQYF
D: NA
V: TRBV7-9
J: TRBJ2-3
size: NA

DNA: TGTGCCAGCAGCTTCGATGCGGGAAGGAGTAGAGAGACCCAGTACTTC
CDR3: CASSFDAGRSRETQYF
D: NA
V: TRBV11-3
J: TRBJ2-5
size: once

DNA: TGTGCCAGCAGTTATGCAGGAGGTCAGCCCCAGCATTTT
CDR3: CASSYAGGQPQHF
D: NA
V: TRBV6-5
J: TRBJ1-5
size: few

DNA: TGTGCCAGCAGCCAGGGACTAGCGGGACCCCAGACCGATGAGCAGTTCTTC
CDR3: CASSQGLAGPQTDEQFF
D: TRBD2
V: TRBV7-3
J: TRBJ2-1
size: once

DNA: TGTGCCAGCTCTAACACCGGGACACTACACGAGCAGTACTTC
CDR3: CASSNTGTLHEQYF
D: NA
V: TRBV18
J: TRBJ2-7
size: NA

DNA: TGTGCCGGCGGGGGGCTGAACACTGAAGCTTTCTTT
CDR3: CAGGGLNTEAFF
D: NA
V: TRBV28
J: TRBJ1-1
size: once

DNA: TGTGCCAGCAGTCTAACTAGCGGGGGTTACAATGAGCAGTTCTTC
CDR3: CASSLTSGGYNEQFF
D: TRBD2
V: TRBV27
J: TRBJ2-1
size: NA

DNA: TGCAGTGCTAGTAGGGAGGATGAAGCTTTCTTT
CDR3: CSASREDEAFF
D: NA
V: TRBV20-1
J: TRBJ1-1
size: few

DNA: TGTGCCTGGAGGGCACTATCTACCTACGAGCAGTACTTC
CDR3: CAWRALSTYEQYF
D: NA
V: TRBV30
J: TRBJ2-7
size: NA

DNA: TGTGCCAGCAGCGTAGTCGGCAGGGTAGCCACAGATACGCAGTATTTT
CDR3: CASSVVGRVATDTQYF
D: NA
V: TRBV9
J: TRBJ2-3
size: once

DNA: TGTGCCAGCAGGCAGGACGCATCCTATGGAAACACCATATATTTT
CDR3: CASRQDASYGNTIYF
D: NA
V: TRBV6-1
J: TRBJ1-3
size: once

DNA: TGCGCCAGCAGCTTGGTCGGGGAAAGCTCCTACAATGAGCAGTTCTTC
CDR3: CASSLVGESSYNEQFF
D: NA
V: TRBV5-1
J: TRBJ2-1
size: NA

DNA: TGTGCCAGCTCACCACCTAGTGGACTCGGGGTTCACACCTTC
CDR3: CASSPPSGLGVHTF
D: NA
V: TRBV18
J: TRBJ1-2
size: NA

DNA: TGCGCCAGCAGCCAGGGGAGAACTCTTGGCTACACCTTC
CDR3: CASSQGRTLGYTF
D: NA
V: TRBV4-1
J: TRBJ1-2
size: NA

DNA: TGTGCCAGCGGTAAGGCAGGGACATCGAACACTGAAGCTTTCTTT
CDR3: CASGKAGTSNTEAFF
D: NA
V: TRBV6-5
J: TRBJ1-1
size: NA

DNA: TGTGCCAGCTCGCCGGACGGCAATAGCAATCAGCCCCAGCATTTT
CDR3: CASSPDGNSNQPQHF
D: NA
V: TRBV18
J: TRBJ1-5
size: NA

DNA: TGTGCCAGCAGTCACGACTCGTCCGAGCAGTACTTC
CDR3: CASSHDSSEQYF
D: NA
V: TRBV6-5
J: TRBJ2-7
size: once

DNA: TGTGCCAGCAGCTTGGTGACAATCGGGGAGCTGTTTTTT
CDR3: CASSLVTIGELFF
D: NA
V: TRBV5-5
J: TRBJ2-2
size: NA

DNA: TGTGCCAGCAGCTTGACTAGCGGTCCCTACGAGCAGTACTTC
CDR3: CASSLTSGPYEQYF
D: TRBD2
V: TRBV7-6
J: TRBJ2-7
size: NA

DNA: TGTGCCAGCTGTGAACGGGGGAACTATGGCTACACCTTC
CDR3: CASCERGNYGYTF
D: NA
V: TRBV28
J: TRBJ1-2
size: NA

DNA: TGTGCCAGTACCGAGACGGCTACTAACTATGGCTACACCTTC
CDR3: CASTETATNYGYTF
D: NA
V: TRBV5-5
J: TRBJ1-2
size: NA

DNA: TGTGCCAGCAGCTCCCTCACAGGGGGCACTGAAGCTTTCTTT
CDR3: CASSSLTGGTEAFF
D: TRBD1
V: TRBV11-2
J: TRBJ1-1
size: NA

DNA: TGTGCCAGCAGCCCCCGCTCTGGACTAGCGGGAGGGAGCTCCTACGAGCAGTACTTC
CDR3: CASSPRSGLAGGSSYEQYF
D: TRBD2
V: TRBV9
J: TRBJ2-7
size: NA

DNA: TGTGCCAGCAGGCCTAGCGGGAGGGGTACAGATACGCAGTATTTT
CDR3: CASRPSGRGTDTQYF
D: TRBD2
V: TRBV27
J: TRBJ2-3
size: NA

DNA: TGTGCCAGCAGCTGGGACAGGTCCTACGAGCAGTACTTC
CDR3: CASSWDRSYEQYF
D: TRBD1
V: TRBV5-8
J: TRBJ2-7
size: NA

DNA: TGTGCCAGCTCACCTACAGGGGGCCTGGACTATGGCTACACCTTC
CDR3: CASSPTGGLDYGYTF
D: TRBD1
V: TRBV18
J: TRBJ1-2
size: NA

DNA: TGTGCCAGCAGCTTAACCTTGACAGGGTACGGAAACACCATATATTTT
CDR3: CASSLTLTGYGNTIYF
D: TRBD1
V: TRBV7-8
J: TRBJ1-3
size: NA

DNA: TGTGCCAGCAGTTTATCAAGGGGGCGCGGGAATGAGCAGTTCTTC
CDR3: CASSLSRGRGNEQFF
D: TRBD1
V: TRBV28
J: TRBJ2-1
size: NA

DNA: TGTGCCAGCAGCTTGGCCCTCGGGACAGCCTATGGCTACACCTTC
CDR3: CASSLALGTAYGYTF
D: TRBD1
V: TRBV5-4
J: TRBJ1-2
size: NA